These T cell receptor beta chains were read from a single sample in a study of cytomegalovirus exposure and HLA in healthy donors. Using immunoSEQ multiplex PCR, the repertoire was profiled, and TCRdb retains in-frame clones only, with some absent. The sample yields approximately 110,000 clones, over 65% seen once. Sequencing used PBMCs. The receptors derive from a man in his forties in good health and CMV-seropositive. CDR3s include the opening cysteine and the closing phenylalanine or tryptophan. Clone size appears in some rows only: once, few, many, or a class for an expanded clone.

v_call	j_call	clone_size	cdr3_aa
TRBV6-5	TRBJ2-7	NA	CASSYPNQGNEQYF
TRBV7-3	TRBJ2-7	once	CASSLLAGAYEQYF
TRBV6-4	TRBJ2-1	NA	CASSDGAGVDEQFF
TRBV7-3	TRBJ2-2	few	CASRRRDTGELFF
TRBV9	TRBJ1-6	NA	CASSVEDRDSPPLHF
TRBV19	TRBJ2-2	NA	CASSRRTGELTGELFF
TRBV2	TRBJ2-7	few	CASSYRGLLEQYF
TRBV5-1	TRBJ1-2	few	CARSLFRDRGNGYTF
TRBV6-1	TRBJ1-1	NA	CASSTGGRDTEAFF
TRBV10-3	TRBJ1-4	NA	CAISDPRGQNEKLFF
TRBV7-2	TRBJ2-1	NA	CASSSGLGLFPQFF
TRBV7-9	NA	NA	CASSSPGGQDFYEQYF
TRBV5-6	TRBJ2-7	NA	CASSLGGQASSYEQYF
TRBV12-5	TRBJ2-6	NA	CASGLEQGFFTGANGLTF
TRBV7-8	TRBJ2-7	NA	CASSSGRVTGTYEQYF
TRBV6-5	TRBJ2-7	NA	CASSAGQSFYEQYF
TRBV6-1	TRBJ1-5	once	CASRGPNQPQHF
TRBV19	TRBJ2-1	once	CASSPRDIGNNEQFF
TRBV4-3	TRBJ2-4	NA	CASSQDLEGGRANIQYF
TRBV10-3	TRBJ2-5	NA	CAISDWEGETQYF
TRBV14	TRBJ2-7	NA	CASSQDFPPGQGTYEQYF
TRBV20-1	TRBJ2-7	NA	CSAMFGEQYF
TRBV7-9	TRBJ1-1	NA	CASSSKDRETEAFF